The rows below give T cell receptor beta chains drawn from one sample of a study of blood T cell repertoires in COVID-19. Using immunoSEQ multiplex PCR, the repertoire was profiled, and TCRdb retains in-frame clones only, with some absent. Of about 250,000 clones listed, approximately 89% are singletons. Sequenced: peripheral blood. Receptor source: a woman aged 55-69 years who had recovered from COVID-19. Both conserved end residues are part of each CDR3.

J gene,V gene,CDR3 protein
TRBJ2-3,TRBV11-3,CASSSPGGLADTQYF
TRBJ2-2,TRBV28,CASESGGARDTGELFF
TRBJ1-5,TRBV7-8,CASSPGQNSNQPQHF
TRBJ2-6,TRBV5-4,CASSIFTGADAGANVLTF
TRBJ2-3,TRBV5-6,CASSYRLAGVTDTQYF
TRBJ2-1,TRBV7-9,CASSSPGDHYNEQFF
TRBJ2-7,TRBV6-6,CASSYSGDRLEQYF
TRBJ1-4,TRBV24-1,CATSGGPWEKLFF
TRBJ2-2,TRBV6-5,CASRVLAGAGGELFF
TRBJ2-7,TRBV2,CASSVISSYEQYF
TRBJ2-1,TRBV10-2,CATRPAGDNNEQFF
TRBJ2-1,TRBV6-2/TRBV6-3,CASSYWDKGEQFF
TRBJ1-6,TRBV7-2,CASSTRTGGSSPLHF
TRBJ2-2,TRBV24-1,CATRDRGNTGELFF
TRBJ2-1,TRBV7-2,CASSLRSSGGSRSEQFF
TRBJ2-7,TRBV3-1/TRBV3-2,CASSLTPGQAYEQYF
TRBJ1-3,TRBV4-1,CASSQDSVLHSSGNTIYF
TRBJ1-5,TRBV6-5,CASSSGEGNQPQHF
TRBJ1-3,TRBV4-3,CASSQDATGNGNTIYF
TRBJ1-5,TRBV3-1/TRBV3-2,CASSSQNGDQPQHF
TRBJ1-1,TRBV18,CASSPATGQNTEAFF
TRBJ1-5,TRBV4-2,CASSQEGQRNQPQHF
TRBJ1-4,TRBV5-1,CASSLQGDTNEKLFF
TRBJ2-5,TRBV5-6,CASSLDRGVGETQYF
TRBJ1-3,TRBV7-2,CASSSGRVGSGNTIYF
TRBJ2-3,TRBV15,CATSWMDRVVDTQYF
TRBJ2-5,TRBV11-3,CASSPQGRAQETQYF
TRBJ2-1,TRBV5-1,CASSLEGLAGYNEQFF
TRBJ2-1,TRBV7-7,CASSPGTLYNEQFF
TRBJ2-5,TRBV28,CASSSPAGGRETQYF
TRBJ2-7,TRBV27,CASSAILGPGGGPTRQYF
TRBJ2-7,TRBV15,CATSREGRVGEQYF
TRBJ1-4,TRBV5-4,CASSSGGATEKLFF
TRBJ1-1,TRBV14,CASSHRQDPNTEAFF
TRBJ2-5,TRBV6-6,CASGGGGARETQYF